This TCR beta chain was retrieved from a study of OX40 agonist ivuxolimab in advanced cancers. Across the whole study: Ivuxolimab was administered intravenously to patients at 0.01 to 10 mg/kg every 2 weeks. Participants averaged 60 years of age (range 23 to 79) and were under 90% male. Dose-escalation cases comprised hepatocellular carcinoma, melanoma, renal cell or head and neck cancer.

This clone has only a few counts. Its antigen is unidentified. Regarding the study as a whole: Expanded clones tended on average to be more numerous among CD8+ T cells than CD4+.

Clones were sequenced by immunoSEQ multiplex PCR, and TCRdb holds only the in-frame ones, with some missing. Of tens of thousands of clones detected, roughly 78% appear once; the ten largest clones hold 9.5% to 13%. The receptor comes from an adult with an advanced solid tumor such as melanoma, head and neck, liver or kidney cancer. This sample comprised CD4+ or CD8+ T cells sorted from blood, obtained in a trial of the OX40 agonist ivuxolimab.

The CDR3 region is CASSPSRDRGQETQYF. In DNA form, the CDR3 reads TGTGCCAGCAGCCCGTCCCGGGACAGGGGGCAAGAGACCCAGTACTTC. The J gene is TRBJ2-5, the V gene TRBV11-3, with 11 bases identical to TRBD1. Germline assignment: CDR1 SGHNT and CDR2 YENEEA. The CDR3 spans 16 residues. V trimming: 5 bases; J trimming: 2 bases; junction bases outside the gene matches: 7.